These 8 T cell receptor beta chains were sequenced from one sample in a study of blood T cell repertoires in COVID-19. Clones were read by immunoSEQ multiplex PCR, and TCRdb kept only the in-frame ones, dropping some. Among 150,000 to 200,000 clones listed, around 95% were seen once. Sequencing was carried out using peripheral blood. The receptors originated from a man between 25 and 39 years old with COVID-19, enrolled during active disease.

The genes are TRBV11-3 and TRBJ2-3; 12 bases align to TRBD2. The CDR3 totals 15 residues. After removal of 4 bases from V and 6 bases from J, the junction contained 5 bases not matched to a gene. Germline CDR1 SGHNT, CDR2 YENEEA. Here the CDR3 DNA reads TGTGCCAGCAGCTCGACTAGCGGGGGTACGGATACGCAGTATTTT. This encodes CASSSTSGGTDTQYF.

The rearrangement links TRBV29-1 to TRBJ2-1; 10 nucleotides align to TRBD1. The ends lost 5 bases at V and 8 bases at J; junction bases unmatched: 9. The CDR3 sequence is 14 residues long. CDR1 and CDR2 from the germline V gene are SQVTM and ANQGSEA. This chain's CDR3 is CSVQNRDRGHEQFF. In DNA form, the CDR3 reads TGCAGCGTTCAGAACCGGGACAGGGGACATGAGCAGTTCTTC.

The J gene is TRBJ2-3, the V gene TRBV5-6; maybe TRBD2 (5 bases). Trimming took off 1 base at V and 2 bases at J, with 11 bases between the two ends. The CDR3 covers 15 residues. CDR1 and CDR2 from the germline V gene are SGHDT and YYEEEE. CDR3 protein: CASSLLSGNTDTQYF. CDR3 nucleotide sequence: TGTGCCAGCAGCTTGTTAAGCGGAAACACAGATACGCAGTATTTT.

The chain is built from TRBV5-4 and TRBJ2-1, with TRBD2 matching 9 bases. This CDR3 is 13 amino acids long. J lost 5 bases, V lost 3 bases, and 0 bases had no gene match. The V gene's germline CDR1 is SGHNT and CDR2 YYREEE (reference sequence). CDR3 sequence reads: CASSWTSDNEQFF. Written as DNA, the CDR3 is TGTGCCAGCAGCTGGACTAGCGACAATGAGCAGTTCTTC.

There are a few counts of this clone. This chain uses TRBV5-6 with TRBJ2-5, with D hard to call. There are 13 residues in the CDR3. Per germline, CDR1 SGHDT and CDR2 YYEEEE. Deletions cut 3 bases from V and 3 bases from J, with 9 bases between. CDR3 sequence (DNA): TGTGCCAGCAGCTCCCTTCGGGAAGAGACCCAGTACTTC. It specifies CASSSLREETQYF.

This sequence joins TRBV2 and TRBJ1-1; no definite D call. The CDR3 runs 15 residues. Germline V gene sequence: CDR1 SNHLY, CDR2 FYNNEI. V lost 2 bases, J lost 0 bases, and 10 bases lay in between. CDR3 sequence (DNA): TGTGCCAGCAGTGAAAGAGGAACGGTGAACACTGAAGCTTTCTTT. Protein: CASSERGTVNTEAFF.

V usage is TRBV5-1 and J usage is TRBJ1-6; TRBD1 might be the D (6 bases). The length of the CDR3 is 14 residues. The V end was cut by 4 bases, the J end by 7 bases, with 12 bases between. Germline CDR1 reads SGHRS; CDR2 reads YFSETQ. CDR3 sequence: CASSPTGSNSPLHF. CDR3 nucleotide sequence: TGCGCCAGCAGCCCGACAGGCTCAAATTCACCCCTCCACTTT.

This rearrangement joins TRBV9 to TRBJ2-3; D might be TRBD1 (5 bases). Trimming stripped 1 base from V and 1 base from J, with 10 bases between. The CDR3 sequence is 15 residues long. Germline V gene lookup returns CDR1 SGDLS and CDR2 YYNGEE. The CDR3 DNA reads as TGTGCCAGCAGCGTACTCCAGGGTCGCACAGATACGCAGTATTTT. Translated: CASSVLQGRTDTQYF.